Presented here are 22 T cell receptor beta chains from one specimen sequenced in a study of T cells after yellow fever vaccination (dated by TCRdb to between 2018 and 2020). Libraries were constructed by 5' RACE. The sequencing machine was an Illumina NovaSeq 6000. The public reads were reprocessed in TCRdb via fastp at Q25 and MiXCR, keeping in-frame beta chains. For every CDR3 protein sequence, its rows merge into one entry that carries the most common genes and DNA. The sample includes 340,000 or so distinct CDR3 sequences, with about 12% observed a single time. The ten largest clones take up roughly 3.1% of the sample. The sample's treatment or condition label, in plain terms: live attenuated yellow fever vaccine strain. Here the sequenced sample was CD4+ T cells sorted from PBMCs, taken 15 days after the yellow fever booster vaccination. These receptors were collected from a man between 18 and 29 years old who received the YFV17D yellow fever vaccine.

The chain employs TRBV5-1 and TRBJ1-5; D ambiguous. The CDR3 extends over 13 amino acids. Between the trimmed V and J ends, which lost 5 bases and 3 bases, there was a span of 9 bases. Germline V gene sequence: CDR1 SGHRS, CDR2 YFSETQ. Here the CDR3 reads CASRRSDNQPQHF. The DNA for the CDR3 is TGCGCCAGCAGACGGAGTGACAATCAGCCCCAGCATTTT.

This clonotype was observed a handful of times. This chain links TRBV28 with TRBJ1-5; D gene unclear. This CDR3 is 15 amino acids long. The V end lost 11 bases, the J end lost 0 bases, and 17 bases lay between the germline ends. From germline, CDR1 is MDHEN and CDR2 SYDVKM. The CDR3 sequence: CAADAGLYSNQPQHF. In DNA form, the CDR3 reads TGTGCCGCCGACGCGGGATTATATAGCAATCAGCCCCAGCATTTT.

This clonotype was found many times. The CDR3: CSARVGVYEQYF. CDR3 DNA: TGCAGTGCTAGAGTCGGGGTCTACGAGCAGTACTTC. This rearrangement joins TRBV20-1 to TRBJ2-7; a possible D gene is TRBD2 (5 bases). Per germline, CDR1 DFQATT and CDR2 SNEGSKA (reference sequence). The CDR3 is 12 residues long. V was clipped by 1 base and J by 3 bases, with 7 bases between them.

This clonotype was seen a few times. The gene calls are TRBV4-3 and TRBJ1-1, with TRBD1 as a possible D gene (6 bases). Between the trimmed V and J ends, which lost 4 bases and 6 bases, there was a span of 18 bases. Germline V gene sequence: CDR1 LGHNA, CDR2 YSLEER. This CDR3 spans 15 amino acids. CDR3 DNA sequence: TGCGCCAGCAGCCCAGACCGGGACATCCTACCTGAAGCTTTCTTT. It is translated as CASSPDRDILPEAFF.

This clonotype was detected only a few times. This sequence joins TRBV20-1 and TRBJ2-7, with D unclear. The CDR3 is 14 residues long. V dropped 3 bases and J dropped 7 bases, with 19 bases sitting between them. CDR1 and CDR2 (germline): DFQATT, SNEGSKA (reference sequence). CDR3 region: CSASRNSYSREQYV. The DNA for the CDR3 is TGCAGTGCTAGTCGCAACAGCTACTCGAGGGAGCAGTACGTC.

The chain uses TRBV9 and TRBJ1-4; D gene uncertain. From germline, CDR1 is SGDLS and CDR2 YYNGEE. This CDR3 spans 11 amino acids. The ends were cut back, 4 bases at V and 11 bases at J, with 9 bases in the middle. This CDR3 is CASSRGWKLFF. The CDR3 DNA sequence: TGTGCCAGCAGCCGCGGGTGGAAACTGTTTTTT.

V and J are TRBV3-1 and TRBJ1-3; tentatively, D is TRBD1 (6 bases). This CDR3 has 16 amino acids. Germline V gene sequence: CDR1 LGHDT, CDR2 YNNKEL (reference sequence). V was pared by 1 base and J by 0 bases, with 10 bases between. CDR3 residues: CASSQVNRDSGNTIYF. DNA for the CDR3: TGTGCCAGCAGCCAAGTTAACAGGGACTCTGGAAACACCATATATTTT.

This clonotype was seen more than once but under ten times. V gene TRBV7-2 combines with J gene TRBJ2-3; D possibly matches TRBD1 or TRBD2 (5 bases each). Looked up from germline, CDR1 is SGHTA and CDR2 is FQGNSA. This CDR3 region has 16 residues. V gave up 5 bases and J gave up 6 bases, with 21 bases separating them. This CDR3 reads CASSLPRGLAYDTQYF. The CDR3 coding sequence is TGTGCCAGCAGCCTTCCCCGGGGCTTGGCTTACGATACGCAGTATTTT.

This clonotype was detected a few times. The V call is TRBV7-6, the J call TRBJ2-1; the D gene could be TRBD1 or TRBD2 (5 bases each). Germline V gives CDR1 SGHVS, CDR2 FNYEAQ. Deletions cut 5 bases from V and 7 bases from J, with 12 bases between. The CDR3 runs to 13 residues. The chain's CDR3 is CASSTRGGNEQFF. CDR3 sequence (DNA): TGTGCCAGCAGCACTCGGGGCGGGAATGAGCAGTTCTTC.

This clonotype was picked up a small number of times. This chain links TRBV6-1 with TRBJ1-2, with no clear D. CDR1 MNHNS and CDR2 SASEGT come from the germline V gene. CDR3 length: 15 amino acids. The germline V and J ends were trimmed by 1 base and 7 bases, with 16 bases remaining between them. The CDR3 nucleotides are TGTGCCAGCAGTGAAGAGGAGGTTCGAGTAGGTGGCTACACCTTC. Amino acids: CASSEEEVRVGGYTF.

The table lists this clonotype with many counts. This chain connects TRBV7-3 to TRBJ2-1; a possible D gene is TRBD1 (6 bases). V was clipped by 0 bases and J by 0 bases, with 9 bases between them. Germline CDR1 SGHTA, CDR2 FQGTGA. The CDR3 runs 16 residues. CDR3 sequence (DNA): TGTGCCAGCAGCTTAACGGGGACACGCTCCTACAATGAGCAGTTCTTC. Its translation is CASSLTGTRSYNEQFF.

This clonotype has just a few counts. The chain couples TRBV3-1 to TRBJ2-5, with D maybe TRBD2 (6 bases). V gave up 4 bases and J gave up 7 bases, with 13 bases separating them. Per germline, CDR1 LGHDT and CDR2 YNNKEL (reference sequence). This CDR3 is built from 13 residues. The CDR3 sequence: CASSRRGTGTQYF. In DNA, the CDR3 is TGTGCCAGCAGCCGCCGGGGGACGGGGACCCAGTACTTC.

The chain couples TRBV4-3 to TRBJ1-3; a weak D match, TRBD1 (6 bases). The CDR3 sequence is 15 residues long. Trimming shortened V by 5 bases and J by 2 bases, and 13 bases separated the two germline ends. From germline, CDR1 is LGHNA and CDR2 YSLEER. This CDR3 reads CASSEHRVTGNTIYF. Written as DNA, the CDR3 is TGCGCCAGCAGCGAACACAGGGTCACTGGAAACACCATATATTTT.

Points on this clonotype: One end of the junction is discordant with germline, which a read error may explain. The chain links TRBV7-7 to TRBJ2-5; D gene ambiguous. The V gene's germline CDR1 is SSHAT and CDR2 FNYEAQ (reference sequence). The CDR3 is made up of 13 amino acids. In nucleotides, the CDR3 is TGTGCTAGCAGCTTTGCCACGCAAGAGACCCAGTACTTC. Translated: CASSFATQETQYF. Full variable domain (remainder filled in from reference TRBV7-7 and TRBJ2-5): GAGVSQSPRYKVTKRGQDVTLRCDPISSHATLYWYQQALGQGPEFLTYFNYEAQPDKSGLPSDRFSAERPEGSISTLTIQRTEQRDSAMYRCASSFATQETQYFGPGTRLLVL.

The J gene is TRBJ2-5, the V gene TRBV6-5; no clear D. This CDR3 spans 16 amino acids. The germline V gene has CDR1 MNHEY and CDR2 SVGAGI. V dropped 0 bases and J dropped 3 bases, with 14 bases sitting between them. Here the CDR3 reads CASSYSGIRAKETQYF. DNA for the CDR3: TGTGCCAGCAGTTACTCGGGCATCCGAGCCAAAGAGACCCAGTACTTC.

This clonotype was found a few times. The chain employs TRBV30 and TRBJ2-2; D remains ambiguous. The ends were cut back, 1 base at V and 8 bases at J, with 5 bases in the middle. Germline values: CDR1 GTSNPN, CDR2 SVGIG (reference sequence). This CDR3 contains 11 residues. Written as DNA, the CDR3 is TGTGCCTGGAGTGGAGTAGGGGAGCTGTTTTTT. The encoded protein is CAWSGVGELFF. Based on the CDR3 plus reference TRBV30 and TRBJ2-2, the full variable domain is SQTIHQWPATLVQPVGSPLSLECTVEGTSNPNLYWYRQAAGRGLQLLFYSVGIGQISSEVPQNLSASRPQDRQFILSSKKLLLSDSGFYLCAWSGVGELFFGEGSRLTVL.

This rearrangement joins TRBV7-9 to TRBJ2-3; TRBD1 is a possible D gene (6 bases). This CDR3 is built from 14 residues. Trimming stripped 7 bases from V and 3 bases from J, with 14 bases between. Germline V gene data show CDR1 as SEHNR and CDR2 as FQNEAQ (reference sequence). The CDR3 region is CASTPTGSTDTQYF. CDR3 DNA sequence: TGTGCCAGCACCCCGACAGGATCAACAGATACGCAGTATTTT.

This clonotype showed up just a few times. This rearrangement joins TRBV10-3 to TRBJ2-7; 7 bases fit TRBD1. The CDR3 is 14 amino acids. Germline V lookup: CDR1 ENHRY, CDR2 SYGVKD. V trimming: 4 bases; J trimming: 3 bases; junction bases outside the gene matches: 6. CDR3 sequence: CAISGSGQLYEQYF. The CDR3 nucleotides are TGTGCCATCAGTGGCTCGGGACAGCTCTACGAGCAGTACTTC.

There are many counts of this clonotype. This chain links TRBV4-2 with TRBJ2-1, with D possibly TRBD1 on 6 matching bases. The germline V gene encodes CDR1 LGHNA and CDR2 YNFKEQ. The CDR3 length is 15 residues. The V end lost 0 bases, the J end lost 5 bases, and 11 bases lay between the germline ends. The CDR3 sequence: CASSQDLTGNNEQFF. The CDR3 DNA is TGTGCCAGCAGCCAAGATTTAACAGGGAACAATGAGCAGTTCTTC.

This clonotype showed up many times. The CDR3 loop is CASSPGQATRQPQHF. CDR3 coding DNA: TGTGCCAGCAGCCCCGGACAGGCCACCAGGCAGCCCCAGCATTTT. The rearrangement joins TRBV6-5 to TRBJ1-5, with TRBD1 matching 7 bases. This CDR3 is built from 15 residues. Trimming took 6 bases from V and 7 from J; bases not matched to a gene: 12. CDR1 and CDR2 from the germline V gene are MNHEY and SVGAGI.

V is TRBV6-7 and J is TRBJ1-2; D might be TRBD1 (5 bases). TRBV6-7 is an ORF, with its function uncertain. The CDR3 has 16 residues. The V end lost 3 bases, the J end lost 0 bases, and 14 bases lay between the germline ends. CDR3 sequence: CASSYSRAKANYGYTF. As DNA, the CDR3 is TGTGCCAGCAGTTATAGCAGGGCAAAAGCTAACTATGGCTACACCTTC.

This clonotype was observed a handful of times. The rearrangement uses TRBV5-6 and TRBJ1-2; TRBD1 aligns across 9 bases. Germline-derived CDR1 and CDR2 are SGHDT and YYEEEE. This CDR3 contains 15 residues. The ends lost 4 bases at V and 7 bases at J; junction bases unmatched: 11. This chain's CDR3 is CASSLTGTGRFGYTF. The CDR3 DNA sequence: TGTGCCAGCAGCCTAACCGGGACAGGGAGGTTTGGCTACACCTTC.